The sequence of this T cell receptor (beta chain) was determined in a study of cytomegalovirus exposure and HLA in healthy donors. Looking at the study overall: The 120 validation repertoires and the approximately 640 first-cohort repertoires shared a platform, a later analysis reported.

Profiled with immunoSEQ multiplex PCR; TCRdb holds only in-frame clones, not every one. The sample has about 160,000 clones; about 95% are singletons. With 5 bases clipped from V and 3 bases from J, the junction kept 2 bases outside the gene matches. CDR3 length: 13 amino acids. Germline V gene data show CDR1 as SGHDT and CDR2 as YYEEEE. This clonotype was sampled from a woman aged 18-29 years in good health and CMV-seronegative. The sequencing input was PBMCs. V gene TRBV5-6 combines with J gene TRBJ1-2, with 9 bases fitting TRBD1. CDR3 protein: CASRRTGDYGYTF. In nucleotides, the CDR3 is TGTGCCAGCAGAAGGACAGGGGACTATGGCTACACCTTC.